These T cell receptor beta chains were read from a single sample in a study of shared clonotypes between healthy human individuals. Some clones are missing from TCRdb's copy, which holds only in-frame ones; the method was immunoSEQ multiplex PCR. Here the sample spans 2 million to 2.5 million clones, 92% being singletons. Specimen: naive CD4+ T cells from PBMCs. The receptors here all came from a man aged 18-30 years in good health. Some clones in this sample may be carry-over from other donors' samples. CDR3s include the opening cysteine and the closing phenylalanine or tryptophan. D genes are given only for firm matches. Clone size is given for some rows only: seen once, a few or many times, or a class if the clone is expanded.

CDR3 DNA	CDR3 protein	D gene	V gene	J gene	clone size	CDR3 length
TGTGCCAGCAGCTTAGGCCTAGCTGGGGATACGCAGTATTTT	CASSLGLAGDTQYF	.	TRBV7-2	TRBJ2-3	.	14
TGTGCCAGCACCACGAAGCGCCCGAGGGAAAAACTGTTTTTT	CASTTKRPREKLFF	.	TRBV28	TRBJ1-4	once	14
TGTGCCTCGATTTGGGGGAGCACTGAAGCTTTCTTT	CASIWGSTEAFF	.	TRBV21-1	TRBJ1-1	few	12
TGTGCCGGTCAGGGTAGGTGGACTGAAGCTTTCTTT	CAGQGRWTEAFF	.	TRBV28	TRBJ1-1	.	12
TGTGCCAGCAGCTTAGTGGTTTCAGTAAGCAATCAGCCCCAGCATTTT	CASSLVVSVSNQPQHF	.	TRBV7-2	TRBJ1-5	.	16
TGTGCCAGCTCACCACTCGGGGGGGCGAGAAGCGGACTTTCCTACGAGCAGTACTTC	CASSPLGGARSGLSYEQYF	TRBD2	TRBV18	TRBJ2-7	.	19
TGTGCCAGCAGCCCCCCCAAAAGTCCAGATACGCAGTATTTT	CASSPPKSPDTQYF	.	TRBV28	TRBJ2-3	.	14
TGTGCCATCCCGCCCTCCGGGGGGAGAAGCTATGGCTACACCTTC	CAIPPSGGRSYGYTF	.	TRBV18	TRBJ1-2	.	15
TGCAGCGTGGTTCGGGACGGGACTTACAATGAGCAGTTCTTC	CSVVRDGTYNEQFF	.	TRBV29-1	TRBJ2-1	.	14
TGTGCCAGCAGCTTGGGTGGGGGGGGCCCCCTTAGGGAGCAGTACTTC	CASSLGGGGPLREQYF	.	TRBV5-4	TRBJ2-7	.	16
TGTGCCAGCAGGTGGACGGCCTACACTGAAGCTTTCTTT	CASRWTAYTEAFF	.	TRBV7-2	TRBJ1-1	.	13
TGTGCCAGCAGCCGGGTTCGGTCTAGCGCTACCTACGAGCAGTACTTC	CASSRVRSSATYEQYF	.	TRBV5-6	TRBJ2-7	.	16
TGTGCCAGTAGTATAACCCGGACAGCCTACGAGCAGTACTTC	CASSITRTAYEQYF	.	TRBV19	TRBJ2-7	.	14
TGCGCCAGCAGCCAAGATCCAGGGGGAACTCTCTACTATGGCTACACCTTC	CASSQDPGGTLYYGYTF	TRBD1	TRBV4-1	TRBJ1-2	.	17
TGTGCCAGCAGCCAGTTACCGACAGGGTGGTATGGCTACACCTTC	CASSQLPTGWYGYTF	TRBD1	TRBV14	TRBJ1-2	.	15
TGTGCCAGCAGGGAGGGTGGATCGGGCCAGCCCCAGCATTTT	CASREGGSGQPQHF	.	TRBV6-1	TRBJ1-5	.	14
TGTGCCAGCAGCTTAGTCGGGACTAGCGGGGAAAATGAGCAGTTCTTC	CASSLVGTSGENEQFF	TRBD2	TRBV7-8	TRBJ2-1	.	16
TGTGCCAGCAGCTTAGGGGACGGACTATACAATGAGCAGTTCTTC	CASSLGDGLYNEQFF	.	TRBV11-3	TRBJ2-1	.	15
TGTGCCAGCACCGGGACCTTAGGGGAAAAACTGTTTTTT	CASTGTLGEKLFF	.	TRBV2	TRBJ1-4	.	13
TGTGCCAGCAGCGGATGGACGGACCGGGGGCAGTTCTTC	CASSGWTDRGQFF	.	TRBV14	TRBJ2-1	.	13
TGTGCCAGCAGCTCTTCCACAGGGAGAGGAAGCAATCAGCCCCAGCATTTT	CASSSSTGRGSNQPQHF	.	TRBV28	TRBJ1-5	.	17
TGTGCCAGCAGCGTAGGCGGGAGGGTTACCAATGAGCAGTTCTTC	CASSVGGRVTNEQFF	TRBD2	TRBV9	TRBJ2-1	.	15
TGTGCCAGCAGCTTAATGGCAGGGCGCGATAACACCGGGGAGCTGTTTTTT	CASSLMAGRDNTGELFF	.	TRBV7-9	TRBJ2-2	.	17
TGCGCCAGCAGCTTGGAAACCAGACGATGGAGCGGGAGAGTCGGAGAGACCCAGTACTTC	CASSLETRRWSGRVGETQYF	TRBD2	TRBV5-1	TRBJ2-5	.	20
TGCGCCAGCAGCCAAGTGTACGGACCCTTCCAAGAGACCCAGTACTTC	CASSQVYGPFQETQYF	.	TRBV4-3	TRBJ2-5	.	16
TGCAGCGTCGATTCAGGGGGCGTGCGGGAGACCCAGTACTTC	CSVDSGGVRETQYF	TRBD1	TRBV29-1	TRBJ2-5	.	14
TGTGCCAGCTCACCCCCGATCAGTGGCAATCAGCCCCAGCATTTT	CASSPPISGNQPQHF	.	TRBV18	TRBJ1-5	few	15
TGTGCCATCAGTGAGCGGCAGGGAGGAGGTCAGCCCCAGCATTTT	CAISERQGGGQPQHF	.	TRBV10-3	TRBJ1-5	.	15
TGCGCCAGCAGCCGGGGGACAGATACAGATACGCAGTATTTT	CASSRGTDTDTQYF	.	TRBV5-1	TRBJ2-3	.	14
TGTGCCAGCTCACCCTGGACTAGCGGGAGCACGCAGTATTTT	CASSPWTSGSTQYF	TRBD2	TRBV18	TRBJ2-3	.	14
TGCAGCGTTGCGGGGGGTACAGGGGGCTACACCTTC	CSVAGGTGGYTF	.	TRBV29-1	TRBJ1-2	.	12
TGTGCCAGCAGCCCGGGTGGGGTTTCTGAAGCTTTCTTT	CASSPGGVSEAFF	.	TRBV7-9	TRBJ1-1	.	13
TGTGCCAGCAGGGGGACGGAGAGCTCTGGGGCCAACGTCCTGACTTTC	CASRGTESSGANVLTF	.	TRBV28	TRBJ2-6	.	16
TGTGCCAGCAGCGCATACAGGGGGCGGACTGAAGCTTTCTTT	CASSAYRGRTEAFF	TRBD1	TRBV7-2	TRBJ1-1	.	14
TGTGCCAGCAGTCACAGGGGAATGAACACTGAAGCTTTCTTT	CASSHRGMNTEAFF	TRBD1	TRBV6-6	TRBJ1-1	.	14
TGCGCCAGCAGCTTTGGGCAAGGTCAGCCCCAGCATTTT	CASSFGQGQPQHF	.	TRBV5-1	TRBJ1-5	.	13
TGTGCCAGCAGCCCCGGACAGGGGAGGTTACACGAGCAGTACTTC	CASSPGQGRLHEQYF	TRBD1	TRBV9	TRBJ2-7	.	15